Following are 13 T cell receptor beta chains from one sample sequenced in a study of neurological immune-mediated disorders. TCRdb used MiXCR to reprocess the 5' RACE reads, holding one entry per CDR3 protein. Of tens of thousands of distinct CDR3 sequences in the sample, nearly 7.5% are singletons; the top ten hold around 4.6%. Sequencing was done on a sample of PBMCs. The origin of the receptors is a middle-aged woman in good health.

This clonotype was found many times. The CDR3 DNA follows: TGTGCCAGCAGCCAAGAAGTAGGACCGTACGAGCAGTACGTC. It translates to CASSQEVGPYEQYV. The chain uses TRBV4-2 and TRBJ2-7; D not certain. Germline CDR1 LGHNA, CDR2 YNFKEQ. Deletions cut 0 bases from V and 4 bases from J, with 10 bases between. The length of the CDR3 is 14 residues.

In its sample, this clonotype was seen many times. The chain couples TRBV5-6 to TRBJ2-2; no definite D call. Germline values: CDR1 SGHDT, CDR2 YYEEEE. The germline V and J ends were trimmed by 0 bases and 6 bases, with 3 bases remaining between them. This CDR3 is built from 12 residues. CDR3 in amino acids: CASSLGPGELFF. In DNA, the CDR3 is TGTGCCAGCAGCTTGGGTCCCGGGGAGCTGTTTTTT.

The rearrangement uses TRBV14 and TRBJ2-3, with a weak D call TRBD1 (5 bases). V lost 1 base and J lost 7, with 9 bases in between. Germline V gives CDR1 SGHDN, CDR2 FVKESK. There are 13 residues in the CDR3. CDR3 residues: CASSQADSNTQYF. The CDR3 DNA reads TGTGCCAGCAGCCAAGCTGACAGCAATACGCAGTATTTT.

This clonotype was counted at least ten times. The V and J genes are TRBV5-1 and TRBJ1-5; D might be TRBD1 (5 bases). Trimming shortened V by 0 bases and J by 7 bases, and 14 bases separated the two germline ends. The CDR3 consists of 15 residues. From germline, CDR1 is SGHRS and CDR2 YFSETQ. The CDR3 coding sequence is TGCGCCAGCAGCTTGGACGGCGAGCAGGGCCAGCCCCAGCATTTT. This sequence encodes CASSLDGEQGQPQHF. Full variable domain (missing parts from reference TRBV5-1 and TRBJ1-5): KAGVTQTPRYLIKTRGQQVTLSCSPISGHRSVSWYQQTPGQGLQFLFEYFSETQRNKGNFPGRFSGRQFSNSRSEMNVSTLELGDSALYLCASSLDGEQGQPQHFGDGTRLSIL.

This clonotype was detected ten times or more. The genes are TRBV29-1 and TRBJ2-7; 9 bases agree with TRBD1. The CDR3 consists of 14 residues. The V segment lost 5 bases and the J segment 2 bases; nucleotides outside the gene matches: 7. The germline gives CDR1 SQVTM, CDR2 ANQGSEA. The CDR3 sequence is CSVLRQGGPYEQYF. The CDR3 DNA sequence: TGCAGCGTTCTACGACAGGGGGGCCCCTACGAGCAGTACTTC.

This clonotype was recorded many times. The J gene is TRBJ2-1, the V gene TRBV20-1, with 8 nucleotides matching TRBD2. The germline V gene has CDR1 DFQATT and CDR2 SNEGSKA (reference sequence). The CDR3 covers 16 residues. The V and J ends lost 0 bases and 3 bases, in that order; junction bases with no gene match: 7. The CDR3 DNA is TGCAGTGCTAGAGACCCCAGCGGGGGACTCTACAATGAGCAGTTCTTC. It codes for CSARDPSGGLYNEQFF.

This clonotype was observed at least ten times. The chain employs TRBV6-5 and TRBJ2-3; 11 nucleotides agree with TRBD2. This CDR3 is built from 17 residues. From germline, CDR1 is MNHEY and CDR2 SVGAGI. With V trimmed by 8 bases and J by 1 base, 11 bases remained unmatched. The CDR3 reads CASALTGTSGGTDTQYF. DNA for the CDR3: TGTGCCAGCGCCTTAACCGGGACTAGCGGAGGCACAGATACGCAGTATTTT.

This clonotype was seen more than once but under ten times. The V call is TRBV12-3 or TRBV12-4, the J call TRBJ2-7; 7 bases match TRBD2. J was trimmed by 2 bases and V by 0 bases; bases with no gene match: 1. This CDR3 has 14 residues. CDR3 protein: CASSLAGGPYEQYF. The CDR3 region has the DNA TGTGCCAGCAGTTTAGCGGGAGGGCCCTACGAGCAGTACTTC.

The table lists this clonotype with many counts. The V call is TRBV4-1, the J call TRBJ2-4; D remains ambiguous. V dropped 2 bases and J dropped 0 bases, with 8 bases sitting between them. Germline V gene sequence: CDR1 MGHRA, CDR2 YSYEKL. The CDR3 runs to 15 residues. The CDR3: CASSQIPLAKNIQYF. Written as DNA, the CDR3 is TGCGCCAGCAGCCAAATACCGCTAGCCAAAAACATTCAGTACTTC.

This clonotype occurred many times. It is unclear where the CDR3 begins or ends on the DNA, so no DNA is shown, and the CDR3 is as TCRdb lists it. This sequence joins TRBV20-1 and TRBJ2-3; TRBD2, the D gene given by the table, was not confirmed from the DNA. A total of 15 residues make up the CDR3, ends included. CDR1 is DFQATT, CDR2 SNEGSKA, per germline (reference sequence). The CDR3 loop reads CSADFRVEGGDTQYF.

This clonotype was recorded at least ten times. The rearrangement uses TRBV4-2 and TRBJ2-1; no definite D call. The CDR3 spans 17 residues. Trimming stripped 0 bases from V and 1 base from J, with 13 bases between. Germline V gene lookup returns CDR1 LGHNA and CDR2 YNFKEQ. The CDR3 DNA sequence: TGTGCCAGCAGCCAAGATCCGGCTAGACCTTCCTACAATGAGCAGTTCTTC. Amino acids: CASSQDPARPSYNEQFF.

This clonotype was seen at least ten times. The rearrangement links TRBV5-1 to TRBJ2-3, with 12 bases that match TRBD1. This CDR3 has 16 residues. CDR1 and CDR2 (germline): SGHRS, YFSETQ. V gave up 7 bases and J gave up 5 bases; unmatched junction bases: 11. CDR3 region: CASGLRDRGPGDTQYF. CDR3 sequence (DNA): TGCGCCAGCGGACTTAGGGACAGGGGGCCAGGAGATACGCAGTATTTT. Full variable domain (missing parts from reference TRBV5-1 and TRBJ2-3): KAGVTQTPRYLIKTRGQQVTLSCSPISGHRSVSWYQQTPGQGLQFLFEYFSETQRNKGNFPGRFSGRQFSNSRSEMNVSTLELGDSALYLCASGLRDRGPGDTQYFGPGTRLTVL.

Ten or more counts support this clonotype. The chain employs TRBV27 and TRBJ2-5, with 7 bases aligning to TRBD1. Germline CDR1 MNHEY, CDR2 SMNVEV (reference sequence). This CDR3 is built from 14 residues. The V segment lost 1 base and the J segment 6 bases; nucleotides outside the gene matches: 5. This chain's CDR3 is CASSLWDSRQTQYF. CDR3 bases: TGTGCCAGCAGTTTATGGGACAGTCGCCAGACCCAGTACTTC.